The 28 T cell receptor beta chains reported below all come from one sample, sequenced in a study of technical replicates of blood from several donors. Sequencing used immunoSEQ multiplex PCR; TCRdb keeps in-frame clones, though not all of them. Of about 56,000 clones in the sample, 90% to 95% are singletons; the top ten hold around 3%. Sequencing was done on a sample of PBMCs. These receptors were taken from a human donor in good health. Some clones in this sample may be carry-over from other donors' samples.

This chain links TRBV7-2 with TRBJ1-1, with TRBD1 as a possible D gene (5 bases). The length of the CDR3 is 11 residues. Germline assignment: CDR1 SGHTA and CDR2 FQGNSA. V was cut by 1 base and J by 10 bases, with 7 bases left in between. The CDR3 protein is CASSLGGRAFF. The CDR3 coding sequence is TGTGCCAGCAGCTTAGGGGGCAGAGCTTTCTTT.

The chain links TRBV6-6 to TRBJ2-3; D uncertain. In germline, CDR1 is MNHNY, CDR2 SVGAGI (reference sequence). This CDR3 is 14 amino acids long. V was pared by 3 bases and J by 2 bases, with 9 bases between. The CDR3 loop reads CASSYSEHTDTQYF. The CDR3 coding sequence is TGTGCCAGCAGTTATTCCGAACACACAGATACGCAGTATTTT.

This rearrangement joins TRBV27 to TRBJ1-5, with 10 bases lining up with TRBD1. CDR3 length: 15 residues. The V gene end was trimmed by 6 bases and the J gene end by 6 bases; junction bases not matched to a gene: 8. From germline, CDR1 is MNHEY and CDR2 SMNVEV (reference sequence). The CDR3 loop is CASSHGQGEGQPQHF. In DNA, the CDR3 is TGTGCCAGCAGCCACGGACAGGGGGAGGGTCAGCCCCAGCATTTT.

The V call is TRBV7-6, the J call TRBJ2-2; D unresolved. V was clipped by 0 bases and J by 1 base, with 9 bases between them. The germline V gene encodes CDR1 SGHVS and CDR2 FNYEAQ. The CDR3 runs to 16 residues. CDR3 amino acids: CASSLAQSGNTGELFF. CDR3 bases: TGTGCCAGCAGCTTAGCGCAGTCAGGGAACACCGGGGAGCTGTTTTTT.

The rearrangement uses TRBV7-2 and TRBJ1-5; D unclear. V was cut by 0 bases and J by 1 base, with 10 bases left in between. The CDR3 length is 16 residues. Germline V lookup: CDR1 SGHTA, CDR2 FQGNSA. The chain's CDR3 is CASSLALSGSNQPQHF. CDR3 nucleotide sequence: TGTGCCAGCAGCTTAGCGCTGTCCGGGAGCAATCAGCCCCAGCATTTT.

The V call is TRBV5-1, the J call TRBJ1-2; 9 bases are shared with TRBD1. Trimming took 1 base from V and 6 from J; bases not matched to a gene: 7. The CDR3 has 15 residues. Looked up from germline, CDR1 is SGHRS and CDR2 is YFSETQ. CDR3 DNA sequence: TGCGCCAGCAGCTTGACAGGGGGCTTGGTCGATGGCTACACCTTC. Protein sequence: CASSLTGGLVDGYTF.

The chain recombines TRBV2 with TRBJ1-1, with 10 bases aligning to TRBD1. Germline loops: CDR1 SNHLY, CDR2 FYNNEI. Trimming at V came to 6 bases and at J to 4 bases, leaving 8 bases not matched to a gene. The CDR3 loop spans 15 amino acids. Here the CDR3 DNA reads TGTGCCAGCAGAAACCGGACAGGGGGAGGCACTGAAGCTTTCTTT. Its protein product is CASRNRTGGGTEAFF.

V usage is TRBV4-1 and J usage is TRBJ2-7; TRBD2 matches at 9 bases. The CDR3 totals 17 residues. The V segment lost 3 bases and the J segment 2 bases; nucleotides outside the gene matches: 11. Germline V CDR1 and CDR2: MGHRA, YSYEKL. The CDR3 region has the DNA TGCGCCAGCAGCCACCTACTAGCGGGTATTCCTCCCTACGAGCAGTACTTC. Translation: CASSHLLAGIPPYEQYF.

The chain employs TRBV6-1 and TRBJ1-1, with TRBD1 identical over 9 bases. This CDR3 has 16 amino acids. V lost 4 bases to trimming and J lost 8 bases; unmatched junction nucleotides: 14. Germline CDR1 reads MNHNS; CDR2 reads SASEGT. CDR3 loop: CASSGIKTGGSSEAFF. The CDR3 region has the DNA TGTGCCAGCAGTGGAATCAAGACAGGGGGGTCCTCCGAAGCTTTCTTT.

CDR3 in DNA: TGTGCCAGCAACCACAGACAGGGGGATTACGAGCAGTACTTC. Translation gives CASNHRQGDYEQYF. The gene calls are TRBV5-4 and TRBJ2-7; TRBD1 matches at 9 bases. The V gene end was trimmed by 6 bases and the J gene end by 4 bases; junction bases not matched to a gene: 8. Germline values: CDR1 SGHNT, CDR2 YYREEE (reference sequence). The CDR3 totals 14 residues.

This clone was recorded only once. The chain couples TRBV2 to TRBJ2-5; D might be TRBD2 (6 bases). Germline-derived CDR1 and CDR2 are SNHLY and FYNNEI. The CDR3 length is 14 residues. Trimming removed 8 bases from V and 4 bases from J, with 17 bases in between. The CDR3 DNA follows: TGTGCCAGCCGGGGAGGACCATGGGGAGAGACCCAGTACTTC. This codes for CASRGGPWGETQYF.

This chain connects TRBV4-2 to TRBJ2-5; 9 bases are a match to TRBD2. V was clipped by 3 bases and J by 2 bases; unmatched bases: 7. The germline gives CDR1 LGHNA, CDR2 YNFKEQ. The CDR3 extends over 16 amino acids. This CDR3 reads CASSQLLAGVQETQYF. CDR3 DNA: TGTGCCAGCAGCCAGCTATTAGCGGGAGTTCAAGAGACCCAGTACTTC.

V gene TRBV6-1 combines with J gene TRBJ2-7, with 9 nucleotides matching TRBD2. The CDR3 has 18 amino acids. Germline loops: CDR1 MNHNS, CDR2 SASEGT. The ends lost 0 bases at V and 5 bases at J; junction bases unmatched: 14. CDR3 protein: CASSEARGSGRSPHEQYF. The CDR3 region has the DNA TGTGCCAGCAGTGAAGCGCGCGGTAGCGGGAGATCCCCCCACGAGCAGTACTTC.

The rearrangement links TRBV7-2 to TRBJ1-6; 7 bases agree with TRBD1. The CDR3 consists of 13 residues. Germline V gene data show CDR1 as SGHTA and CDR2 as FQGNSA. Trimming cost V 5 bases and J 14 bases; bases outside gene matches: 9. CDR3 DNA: TGTGCCAGCAGCCCTGGGACAGCTGGAACCCTCCACTTT. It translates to CASSPGTAGTLHF.

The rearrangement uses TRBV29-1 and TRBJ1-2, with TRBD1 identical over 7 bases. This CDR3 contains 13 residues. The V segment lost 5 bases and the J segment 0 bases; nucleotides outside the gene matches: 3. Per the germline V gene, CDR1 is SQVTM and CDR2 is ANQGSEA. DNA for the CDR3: TGCAGCGTTCTTCAGGGGGCTAACTATGGCTACACCTTC. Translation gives CSVLQGANYGYTF.

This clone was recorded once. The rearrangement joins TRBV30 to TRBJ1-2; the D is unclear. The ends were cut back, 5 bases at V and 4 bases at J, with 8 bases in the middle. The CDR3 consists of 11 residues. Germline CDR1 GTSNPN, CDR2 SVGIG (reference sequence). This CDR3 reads CAWGEGYGYTF. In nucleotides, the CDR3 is TGTGCCTGGGGAGAGGGCTATGGCTACACCTTC.

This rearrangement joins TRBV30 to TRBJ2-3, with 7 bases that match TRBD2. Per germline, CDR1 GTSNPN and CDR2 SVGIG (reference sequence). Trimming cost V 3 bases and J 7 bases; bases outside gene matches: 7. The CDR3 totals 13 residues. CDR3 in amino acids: CAWSRAGVNTQYF. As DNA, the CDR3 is TGTGCCTGGAGCCGGGCGGGAGTGAATACGCAGTATTTT.

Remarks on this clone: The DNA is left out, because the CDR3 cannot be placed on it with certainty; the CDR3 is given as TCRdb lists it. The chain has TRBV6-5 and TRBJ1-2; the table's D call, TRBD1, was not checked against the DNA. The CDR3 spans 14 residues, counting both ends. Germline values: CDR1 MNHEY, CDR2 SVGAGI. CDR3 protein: CASSTSTGNYGYTF.

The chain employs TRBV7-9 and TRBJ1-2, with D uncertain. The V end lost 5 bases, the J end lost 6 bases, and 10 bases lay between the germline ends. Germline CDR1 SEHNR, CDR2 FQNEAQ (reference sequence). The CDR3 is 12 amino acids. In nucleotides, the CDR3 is TGTGCCAGCAGCCGTGGGCCCGATGGCTACACCTTC. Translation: CASSRGPDGYTF.

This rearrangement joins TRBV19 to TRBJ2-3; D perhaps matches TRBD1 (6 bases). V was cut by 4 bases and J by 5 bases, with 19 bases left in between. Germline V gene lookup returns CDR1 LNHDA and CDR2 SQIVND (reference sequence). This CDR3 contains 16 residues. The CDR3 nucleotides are TGTGCCAGTAGTACTCTCCGGACAGTTTGGATAGATACGCAGTATTTT. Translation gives CASSTLRTVWIDTQYF.

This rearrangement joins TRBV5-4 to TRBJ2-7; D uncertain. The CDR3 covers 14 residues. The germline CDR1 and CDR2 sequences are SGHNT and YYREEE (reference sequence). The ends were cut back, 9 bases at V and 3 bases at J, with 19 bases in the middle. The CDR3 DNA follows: TGTGCCACCTCTAGATGGAGACGCGGCTACGAGCAGTACTTC. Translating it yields CATSRWRRGYEQYF.

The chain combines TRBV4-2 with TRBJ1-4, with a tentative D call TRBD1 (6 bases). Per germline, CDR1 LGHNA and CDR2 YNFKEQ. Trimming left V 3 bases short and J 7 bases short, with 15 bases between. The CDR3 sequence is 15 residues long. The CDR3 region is CASSHGTLNSEKLFF. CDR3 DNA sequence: TGTGCCAGCAGCCATGGGACACTTAATAGTGAAAAACTGTTTTTT.

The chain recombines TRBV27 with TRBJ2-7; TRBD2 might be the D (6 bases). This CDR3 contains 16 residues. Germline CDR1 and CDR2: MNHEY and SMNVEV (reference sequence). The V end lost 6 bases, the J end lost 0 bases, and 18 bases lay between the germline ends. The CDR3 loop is CASRHQSWGDSYEQYF. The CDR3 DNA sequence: TGTGCCAGCAGACACCAATCGTGGGGGGACTCCTACGAGCAGTACTTC.

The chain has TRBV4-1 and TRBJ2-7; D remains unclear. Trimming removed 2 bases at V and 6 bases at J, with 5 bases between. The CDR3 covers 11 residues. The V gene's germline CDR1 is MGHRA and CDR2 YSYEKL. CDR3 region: CASSQNGEQYF. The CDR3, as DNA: TGCGCCAGCAGCCAAAACGGCGAGCAGTACTTC.

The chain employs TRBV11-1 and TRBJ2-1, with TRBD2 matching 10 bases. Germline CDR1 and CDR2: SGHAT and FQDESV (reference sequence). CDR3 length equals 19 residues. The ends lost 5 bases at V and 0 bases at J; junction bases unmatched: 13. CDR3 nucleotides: TGTGCCAGCAGCCAAAATCTCGGACTAGCGGTGAGCTCCTACAATGAGCAGTTCTTC. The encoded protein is CASSQNLGLAVSSYNEQFF.

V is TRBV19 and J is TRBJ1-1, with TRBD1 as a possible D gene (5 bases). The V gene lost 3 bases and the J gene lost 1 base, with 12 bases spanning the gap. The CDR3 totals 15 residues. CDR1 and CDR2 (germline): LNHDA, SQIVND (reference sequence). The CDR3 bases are TGTGCCAGTAGTATTCGTGGACATACGAACACTGAAGCTTTCTTT. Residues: CASSIRGHTNTEAFF.

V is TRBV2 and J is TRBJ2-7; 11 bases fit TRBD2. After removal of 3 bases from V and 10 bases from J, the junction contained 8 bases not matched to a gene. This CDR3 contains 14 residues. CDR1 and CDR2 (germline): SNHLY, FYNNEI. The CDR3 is CASSDFVLAGVQYF. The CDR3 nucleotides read TGTGCCAGCAGTGATTTTGTACTAGCGGGGGTTCAGTACTTC.

The CDR3 DNA follows: TGTGCCACCAGGGATCGGCTAGCGGGGGGCAGCACAGATACGCAGTATTTT. It is translated as CATRDRLAGGSTDTQYF. This chain uses TRBV15 with TRBJ2-3; 11 nucleotides align to TRBD2. Germline V lookup: CDR1 LNHNV, CDR2 YYDKDF (reference sequence). The CDR3 spans 17 residues. Trimming cost V 6 bases and J 0 bases; bases outside gene matches: 8.